This T cell receptor beta chain was sequenced for a study of response to subunit inactivated influenza vaccine (dated 2018 in TCRdb). In terms of the full investigation: Deep quantitative T cell receptor repertoire profiling was used in the study to track responses to a trivalent subunit inactivated influenza vaccine. The research as a whole found: The authors proposed that each seasonal influenza vaccination may bring in only a limited number of new T cells.

Turning to this clonotype: It has no known antigen specificity. Base qualities are not provided; no much larger clone lies one nucleotide away.

The CDR3 contains 17 residues, cysteine and phenylalanine counted. Left in the record is the CDR3 DNA by itself, 51 bases read in frame from the first base. The CDR1 and CDR2 encoded by the germline V gene (reference sequence) are LNHDA and SQIVND. The junction shows trimming of 3 bases on V and 1 base on J, and the gene matches do not reach 5 bases of it. Libraries came from RT-PCR. The instrument was an Illumina HiSeq 2500. TCRdb trimmed public reads at Q25 via fastp, called clones via MiXCR and kept in-frame beta chains. Rows with one shared CDR3 protein collapse into an entry with the most common genes and DNA. The sample table records around 650,000 distinct CDR3 sequences; 15% to 19% of these occur just once. The ten largest clones add up to around a tenth of the sample.

The receptor chain draws on TRBV19 and TRBJ2-6, and TRBD2 aligns with 8 junction nucleotides. This sequence originates from a man aged 50 or older who received an inactivated influenza vaccine. Donor details come from another sample of the same person, matched by shared clones. This material consisted of PBMCs from blood, taken roughly 12 days after vaccination. The CDR3 corresponds to CASSMRAGVSGANVLTF. At the DNA level, the sequence is TGTGCCAGTAGTATGCGAGCGGGAGTTTCTGGGGCCAACGTCCTGACTTTC. Reference TRBV19 and TRBJ2-6 proteins supply the regions before and after the CDR3; the full variable domain is: DGGITQSPKYLFRKEGQNVTLSCEQNLNHDAMYWYRQDPGQGLRLIYYSQIVNDFQKGDIAEGYSVSREKKESFPLTVTSAQKNPTAFYLCASSMRAGVSGANVLTFGAGSRLTVL.